A selection of T cell receptor beta chains follows, all from one sample in a study of T cell repertoires in cytomegalovirus infection. TCRdb recomputed calls from the reads with MiXCR, one row per CDR3 protein. The sample includes roughly 640,000 distinct CDR3 sequences, roughly 26% of them seen just once. The sample was CD8+ T cells from PBMCs. The receptors were sampled from a human donor in good health (CMV status not recorded). Some clones in this sample may be carry-over from other donors' samples. Each CDR3 is given with its conserved first and last residue. Each record gives: V gene, CDR3 protein.

TRBV7-2 CASSLVWGAGDTQYF
TRBV7-3 CASSPQWENEQFF
TRBV7-9 CASSQGGVDYGYTF
TRBV7-9 CASSLVKGQLYGYTF
TRBV14 CASSHQGPYGNEQFF
TRBV14 CASSQAIRATKETQYF
TRBV20-1 CSARALGQGPSYEQYF
TRBV6-8 CASALLATEQFF
TRBV2 CANSFPLDRGGSYTDTQYF
TRBV29-1 CSVERAGGGNEQFF
TRBV7-9 CASSSPNRDSRDTQYF
TRBV6-5 CASSTFLRDEQFF
TRBV5-6 CASSLPRESNEQFF
TRBV20-1 CSARDWRTGVDEQYF
TRBV27 CASSPFGRVNNQPQHF
TRBV20-1 CSAMKGVSYNSPLHF
TRBV23-1 CASSQPRGNEQYF
TRBV12-3/TRBV12-4 CASSSGSGEYGNTIYF
TRBV7-2 CASSFPPMAGDYGYTF
TRBV12-3/TRBV12-4 CASSLNSGTYNEQFF